This passage covers 27 T cell receptor beta chains from one sample sequenced in a study of T-cell memory formation after mild COVID-19. One entry per CDR3 protein results from TCRdb running MiXCR on the 5' RACE reads. This sample has some 290,000 distinct CDR3 sequences, with around 15% found just once. Material for sequencing was PBMCs or a T cell subset sorted from them (not recorded which). The source is a man between 18 and 35 years old who had mild COVID-19 (a few samples of this study predate the infection). Cell type and time point are not known.

This clonotype was observed a few times. For the CDR3, the DNA is TGTGCCAGCAGATTGAATACTAACTATGGCTACACCTTC. It encodes CASRLNTNYGYTF. The rearrangement uses TRBV2 and TRBJ1-2, with D unclear. The CDR3 has 13 residues. V lost 6 bases, J lost 0 bases, and 8 bases lay in between. CDR1 SNHLY and CDR2 FYNNEI come from the germline V gene.

The V and J genes are TRBV5-1 and TRBJ2-7; unclear D gene. From germline, CDR1 is SGHRS and CDR2 YFSETQ. Trimming took off 0 bases at V and 5 bases at J, with 3 bases between the two ends. CDR3 length: 11 amino acids. The CDR3: CASSLDHEQYV. The CDR3 DNA reads as TGCGCCAGCAGCTTGGACCACGAGCAGTACGTC.

This clonotype showed up many times. The chain uses TRBV4-3 and TRBJ2-3; TRBD2 matches 12 bases. Trimming took 4 bases from V and 5 from J; bases not matched to a gene: 10. This CDR3 comprises 17 residues. Per the germline V gene, CDR1 is LGHNA and CDR2 is YSLEER. The CDR3 region is CASSRVTGLAGLDTQYF. The CDR3 DNA follows: TGCGCCAGCAGCCGAGTTACCGGACTAGCGGGGTTAGATACGCAGTATTTT.

This clonotype was seen more than once but under ten times. The CDR3 spells CASTRTVLQETQYF. The DNA of the CDR3 is TGTGCCAGCACCAGGACGGTCCTTCAAGAGACCCAGTACTTC. This chain connects TRBV7-2 to TRBJ2-5; D unresolved. The V end lost 7 bases, the J end lost 2 bases, and 14 bases lay between the germline ends. The CDR3 consists of 14 residues. Per the germline V gene, CDR1 is SGHTA and CDR2 is FQGNSA.

This sequence joins TRBV7-8 and TRBJ2-7; possibly TRBD2 for D (6 bases). The CDR3 totals 14 residues. Trimming left V 1 base short and J 2 bases short, with 9 bases between. Per germline, CDR1 SGHVS and CDR2 FQNEAQ. CDR3 sequence: CASSLVTGAYEQYV. The CDR3, as DNA: TGTGCCAGCAGCTTAGTTACGGGGGCCTACGAGCAGTACGTC.

This clonotype was detected many times. The gene calls are TRBV20-1 and TRBJ2-7, with D possibly TRBD2 on 7 matching bases. The ends were cut back, 3 bases at V and 0 bases at J, with 18 bases in the middle. The CDR3 length is 16 residues. The germline V gene encodes CDR1 DFQATT and CDR2 SNEGSKA (reference sequence). CDR3 residues: CSASGRGAALSYEQYF. CDR3 coding DNA: TGCAGTGCTAGTGGTCGGGGGGCTGCCCTCTCCTACGAGCAGTACTTC.

This clonotype showed up just a few times. The chain carries TRBV14 and TRBJ2-3, with 9 positions matching TRBD2. The CDR3 runs 14 residues. The junction had 4 bases not matched to a gene; V was cut back by 6 bases and J by 3 bases. CDR1 is SGHDN, CDR2 FVKESK, per germline. The CDR3 DNA is TGTGCCAGCAGTGGACTAGCGAGGACAGATACGCAGTATTTT. Encoded protein: CASSGLARTDTQYF.

The chain combines TRBV12-3 or TRBV12-4 with TRBJ1-5; tentative D call: TRBD1 (6 bases). This CDR3 has 13 amino acids. V shed 6 bases and J shed 7 bases, with 13 bases lying between them. The CDR3 loop reads CASRSDRYQPQHF. In DNA form, the CDR3 reads TGTGCCAGCAGGTCCGACAGGTACCAGCCCCAGCATTTT.

This clonotype showed up just a few times. The chain combines TRBV20-1 with TRBJ2-7; TRBD1 matches 7 bases. The CDR3 spans 14 residues. CDR1 is DFQATT, CDR2 SNEGSKA, per germline (reference sequence). Trimming cost V 6 bases and J 5 bases; bases outside gene matches: 13. DNA for the CDR3: TGCAGTGCCCAGGACGACAGGGCCCTCAACGAGCAGTACTTC. It specifies CSAQDDRALNEQYF.

The chain employs TRBV3-1 and TRBJ1-6; weak D call: TRBD1 (6 bases). This CDR3 is built from 14 residues. Germline CDR1 is LGHDT and CDR2 is YNNKEL (reference sequence). The V end lost 5 bases, the J end lost 10 bases, and 15 bases lay between the germline ends. The CDR3 spells CASSYTGSRSPLHF. CDR3 nucleotides: TGTGCCAGCAGCTATACAGGGAGTCGATCACCCCTCCACTTT.

The table lists this clonotype with a few counts. This chain uses TRBV5-6 with TRBJ1-2; D perhaps matches TRBD1 (5 bases). Germline V CDR1 and CDR2: SGHDT, YYEEEE. The CDR3 has 13 residues. Trimming shortened V by 0 bases and J by 7 bases, and 10 bases separated the two germline ends. CDR3 amino acids: CASSLANGAGYTF. CDR3 coding DNA: TGTGCCAGCAGCTTGGCCAATGGGGCTGGCTACACCTTC.

V gene TRBV18 combines with J gene TRBJ1-5, with a weak D call TRBD1 (6 bases). The CDR3 extends over 14 amino acids. V lost 8 bases and J 2 bases, leaving 13 bases between the germline ends. Germline V gene lookup returns CDR1 KGHSH and CDR2 LQKENI. The CDR3 nucleotides read TGTGCCAGCACACAGGGCAGGGGCAATCAGCCCCAGCATTTT. This encodes CASTQGRGNQPQHF. Full variable domain (outside the CDR3, taken from reference TRBV18 and TRBJ1-5): NAGVMQNPRHLVRRRGQEARLRCSPMKGHSHVYWYRQLPEEGLKFMVYLQKENIIDESGMPKERFSAEFPKEGPSILRIQQVVRGDSAAYFCASTQGRGNQPQHFGDGTRLSIL.

This clonotype was recorded a few times. This rearrangement joins TRBV5-1 to TRBJ2-2, with no clear D. The CDR3 extends over 14 amino acids. Trimming stripped 2 bases from V and 1 base from J, with 6 bases between. Germline CDR1 reads SGHRS; CDR2 reads YFSETQ. The CDR3 sequence: CASSFWMNTGELFF. DNA of the CDR3: TGCGCCAGCAGCTTCTGGATGAACACCGGGGAGCTGTTTTTT. Supplemented by reference TRBV5-1 and TRBJ2-2, the full variable domain reads KAGVTQTPRYLIKTRGQQVTLSCSPISGHRSVSWYQQTPGQGLQFLFEYFSETQRNKGNFPGRFSGRQFSNSRSEMNVSTLELGDSALYLCASSFWMNTGELFFGEGSRLTVL.

Worth noting for this clonotype: A read error may explain this, as a much larger clone is one base away. This chain links TRBV9 with TRBJ2-5, with D tentatively TRBD1 (6 bases). The V end was cut by 4 bases, the J end by 2 bases, with 9 bases between. Germline CDR1 SGDLS, CDR2 YYNGEE. The CDR3 sequence is 13 residues long. The chain's CDR3 is CASSRDTQETQYF. The CDR3 DNA sequence: TGTGCCAGCAGCAGGGACACACAAGAGACCCAGTACTTC.

In its sample, this clonotype was seen once. V is TRBV28 and J is TRBJ2-7; D is perhaps TRBD1 (6 bases). Germline values: CDR1 MDHEN, CDR2 SYDVKM. This CDR3 has 13 amino acids. Trimming took off 5 bases at V and 6 bases at J, with 14 bases between the two ends. The chain's CDR3 is CASSLTGRSEQYV. CDR3 nucleotide sequence: TGTGCCAGCAGTCTTACAGGGCGCTCCGAGCAGTACGTC.

The chain links TRBV6-5 to TRBJ2-5; tentative D call: TRBD1 (5 bases). The V gene's germline CDR1 is MNHEY and CDR2 SVGAGI. This CDR3 contains 14 residues. V lost 1 base and J lost 4, with 10 bases in between. The CDR3 spells CASSYYGAGETQYF. Here the CDR3 DNA reads TGTGCCAGCAGTTACTATGGGGCCGGAGAGACCCAGTACTTC.

This clonotype came up once. V gene TRBV13 combines with J gene TRBJ1-1; D is ambiguous. CDR3 length: 16 amino acids. V gave up 2 bases and J gave up 0 bases, with 13 bases separating them. CDR1 is PRHDT and CDR2 is FYEKMQ in the germline V gene (reference sequence). CDR3: CASSLMSSQVNTEAFF. The CDR3 nucleotides are TGTGCCAGCAGCTTAATGAGTTCACAAGTGAACACTGAAGCTTTCTTT.

The gene calls are TRBV27 and TRBJ1-1; TRBD1 agrees at 7 bases. The CDR3 extends over 14 amino acids. The V gene's germline CDR1 is MNHEY and CDR2 SMNVEV (reference sequence). V shed 0 bases and J 8 bases; nucleotides not matched to a gene: 6. The CDR3 nucleotides read TGTGCCAGCAGTTTATCACACAGGGGAACCGAAGCTTTCTTT. Translated, it gives CASSLSHRGTEAFF.

This CDR3 reads CASSFQRGRETQYF. In nucleotides, the CDR3 is TGTGCCAGCAGCTTTCAAAGGGGCAGAGAGACCCAGTACTTC. This sequence joins TRBV11-1 and TRBJ2-5; TRBD1 might be the D (5 bases). The V gene's germline CDR1 is SGHAT and CDR2 FQDESV (reference sequence). The V gene lost 3 bases and the J gene lost 4 bases, with 12 bases spanning the gap. The CDR3 extends over 14 amino acids.

The chain couples TRBV24-1 to TRBJ1-2; TRBD1 might be the D (6 bases). The CDR3 sequence is 12 residues long. The V and J ends lost 7 bases and 2 bases respectively, with 7 bases between them. Germline V gene lookup returns CDR1 KGHDR and CDR2 SFDVKD. CDR3 nucleotides: TGTGCCACCAGAGGACAGAACTATGGCTACACCTTC. Encoded protein: CATRGQNYGYTF.

The V gene is TRBV29-1, the J gene TRBJ2-5; no clear D. V shed 4 bases and J shed 4 bases, with 16 bases lying between them. Germline assignment: CDR1 SQVTM and CDR2 ANQGSEA. CDR3 length: 14 residues. The CDR3: CSVVPRGSGETQYF. The CDR3 DNA reads as TGCAGCGTTGTGCCCCGCGGATCGGGAGAGACCCAGTACTTC.

This clonotype was recorded a few times. The genes are TRBV29-1 and TRBJ2-7; D is unresolved. The germline CDR1 and CDR2 sequences are SQVTM and ANQGSEA. The V gene lost 2 bases and the J gene lost 4 bases, with 12 bases spanning the gap. This CDR3 comprises 13 residues. In nucleotides, the CDR3 is TGCAGCGTTGAACCCGGTTTCGGATACGAGCAGTACTTC. Amino acid sequence: CSVEPGFGYEQYF.

Only a few counts were recorded for this clonotype. The chain carries TRBV28 and TRBJ1-6; 7 bases match TRBD1. Losses at the gene ends were 10 bases for V and 6 bases for J; bases not matched to a gene: 15. The CDR3 has 16 residues. Germline V gene sequence: CDR1 MDHEN, CDR2 SYDVKM. CDR3 region: CATFVTGRYFNSPLHF. The DNA of the CDR3 is TGTGCCACCTTCGTGACAGGGCGATACTTTAATTCACCCCTCCACTTT.

The chain couples TRBV6-5 to TRBJ2-3; 7 bases fit TRBD2. The CDR3 consists of 15 residues. Trimming removed 2 bases from V and 6 bases from J; junction bases left unmatched: 8. Germline V gene data show CDR1 as MNHEY and CDR2 as SVGAGI. The CDR3 protein is CASSYDSMGGDTQYF. The CDR3 nucleotides read TGTGCCAGCAGTTACGACTCAATGGGGGGGGATACGCAGTATTTT.

This clonotype came up a few times. The chain joins TRBV21-1 to TRBJ2-5; the DNA was not compared with TRBD1, the D call given in the table. TRBV21-1 is an annotated pseudogene. CDR3 length: 17 amino acids. The CDR3 spells CASLSPGQGVFEETQYF. In DNA form, the CDR3 reads TGTGCCAGCCTCTCACCGGGACAGGGGGTTTTTGAGGAGACCCAGTACTTC.

The chain combines TRBV20-1 with TRBJ1-2; 9 bases align to TRBD1. The CDR3 totals 15 residues. The germline CDR1 and CDR2 sequences are DFQATT and SNEGSKA (reference sequence). V gave up 4 bases and J gave up 4 bases; unmatched junction bases: 10. CDR3 DNA sequence: TGCAGTGCTACCCCGGTACTGACAGGGGGCTATGGCTACACCTTC. Amino acid sequence: CSATPVLTGGYGYTF.

This clonotype has a handful of counts. The V call is TRBV5-5, the J call TRBJ2-3; D gene uncertain. The ends were cut back, 3 bases at V and 6 bases at J, with 11 bases in the middle. Germline V gives CDR1 SGHKS, CDR2 YYEKEE (reference sequence). The CDR3 sequence is 13 residues long. CDR3 sequence reads: CASSYPDEDTQYF. The DNA of the CDR3 is TGTGCCAGCAGCTACCCGGACGAGGATACGCAGTATTTT.